This is a list of T cell receptor beta chains from one sample in a study of liver allograft versus peripheral blood T cells. TCRdb reprocessed the reads via MiXCR and lists one record per CDR3 protein. The sample consists of around 5,200 distinct CDR3 sequences, around 17% of them appearing once. Every receptor here comes from a human patient who had a liver transplant. The graft donor may have given rise to some T cells. CDR3s leave out the opening cysteine and the closing phenylalanine or tryptophan. Clone size is given for some rows only: seen once, a few or many times, or a class if the clone is expanded.

TRBJ1-5 large TRBV6-2/TRBV6-3 ASTDRAGQPQH
TRBJ2-1 few TRBV9 ASSVSGSGRYSTYNEQF
TRBJ2-7 many TRBV6-5 ASRDVGGGLYEQY
TRBJ1-3 medium-sized TRBV19 ASSMGTANTIY
TRBJ2-3 many TRBV10-3 AISDSLAGGFTDTQY
TRBJ2-3 medium-sized TRBV6-5 ATEPKAAGEVGTDTQY
TRBJ1-1 few TRBV12-3/TRBV12-4 ASSPSASLDTEAF
TRBJ2-5 many TRBV6-2/TRBV6-3 ASSWVKTQY
TRBJ1-3 many TRBV29-1 SVKSVDRHSGNTIY
TRBJ2-5 medium-sized TRBV27 ASSLRAVTATGETQY
TRBJ2-1 many TRBV19 ASSLIRGSYNEQF
TRBJ1-5 NA TRBV11-3 ASSRFNQPQH